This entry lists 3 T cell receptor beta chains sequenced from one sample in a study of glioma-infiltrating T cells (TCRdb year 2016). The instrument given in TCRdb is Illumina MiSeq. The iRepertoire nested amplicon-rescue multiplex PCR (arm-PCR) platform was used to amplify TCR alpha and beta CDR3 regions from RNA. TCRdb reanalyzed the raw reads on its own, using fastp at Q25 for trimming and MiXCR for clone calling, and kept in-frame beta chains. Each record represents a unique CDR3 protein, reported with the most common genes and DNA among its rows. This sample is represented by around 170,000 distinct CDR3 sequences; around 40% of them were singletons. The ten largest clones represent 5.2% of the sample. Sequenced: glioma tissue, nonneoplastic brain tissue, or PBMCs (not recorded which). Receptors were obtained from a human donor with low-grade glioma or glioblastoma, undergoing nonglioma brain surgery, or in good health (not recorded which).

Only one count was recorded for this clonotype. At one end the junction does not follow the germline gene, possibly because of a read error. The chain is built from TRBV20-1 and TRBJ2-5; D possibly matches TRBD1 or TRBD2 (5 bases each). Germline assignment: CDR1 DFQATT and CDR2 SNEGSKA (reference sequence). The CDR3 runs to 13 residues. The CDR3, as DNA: TGCAGTGCTAGGCCCCATGTCCTGGGGACCAAGTACTTC. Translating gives CSARPHVLGTKYF.

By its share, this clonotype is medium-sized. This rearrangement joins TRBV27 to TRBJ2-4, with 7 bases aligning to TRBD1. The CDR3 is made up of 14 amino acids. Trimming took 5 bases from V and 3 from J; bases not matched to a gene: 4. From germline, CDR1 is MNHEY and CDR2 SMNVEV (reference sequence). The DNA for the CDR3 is TGTGCCAGCAGTCCCAGGACAGGCAAAAACATTCAGTACTTC. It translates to CASSPRTGKNIQYF.

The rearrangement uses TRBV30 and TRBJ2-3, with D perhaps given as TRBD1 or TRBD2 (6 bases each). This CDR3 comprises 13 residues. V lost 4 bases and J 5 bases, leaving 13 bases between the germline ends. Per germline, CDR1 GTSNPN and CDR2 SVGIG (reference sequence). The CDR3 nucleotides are TGTGCCTGGAAAGGGGGGCGACAAGATACGCAGTATTTT. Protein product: CAWKGGRQDTQYF.